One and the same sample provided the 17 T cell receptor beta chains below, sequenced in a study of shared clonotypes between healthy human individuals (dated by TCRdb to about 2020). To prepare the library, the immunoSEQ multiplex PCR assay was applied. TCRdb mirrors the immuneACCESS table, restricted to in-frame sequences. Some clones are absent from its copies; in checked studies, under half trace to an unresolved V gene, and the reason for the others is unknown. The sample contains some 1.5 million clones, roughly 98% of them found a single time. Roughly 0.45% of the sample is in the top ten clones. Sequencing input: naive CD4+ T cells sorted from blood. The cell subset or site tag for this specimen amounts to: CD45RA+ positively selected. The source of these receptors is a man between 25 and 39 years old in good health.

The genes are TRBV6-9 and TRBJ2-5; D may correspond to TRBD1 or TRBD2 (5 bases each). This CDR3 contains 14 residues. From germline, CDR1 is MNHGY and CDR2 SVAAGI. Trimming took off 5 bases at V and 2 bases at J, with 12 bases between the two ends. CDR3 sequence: CASSRGPLQETQYF. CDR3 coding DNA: TGTGCCAGCAGTCGGGGACCTCTACAAGAGACCCAGTACTTC.

The CDR3 protein is CASAPSSSYNEQFF. DNA for the CDR3: TGTGCCAGCGCCCCTTCGTCATCCTACAATGAGCAGTTCTTC. The rearrangement uses TRBV9 and TRBJ2-1; D is unresolved. Germline V gives CDR1 SGDLS, CDR2 YYNGEE. This CDR3 is built from 14 residues. V lost 7 bases, J lost 1 base, and 12 bases lay in between.

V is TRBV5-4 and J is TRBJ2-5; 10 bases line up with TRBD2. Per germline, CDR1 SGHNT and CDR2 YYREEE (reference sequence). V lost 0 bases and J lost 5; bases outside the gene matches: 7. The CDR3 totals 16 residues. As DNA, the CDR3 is TGTGCCAGCAGCTTGGTCGTAGCGGGAGGCTATGAGACCCAGTACTTC. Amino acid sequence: CASSLVVAGGYETQYF.

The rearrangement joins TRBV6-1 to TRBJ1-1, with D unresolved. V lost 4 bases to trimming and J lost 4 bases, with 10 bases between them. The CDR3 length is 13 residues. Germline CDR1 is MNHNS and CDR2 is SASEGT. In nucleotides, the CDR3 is TGTGCCAGCAGTGTGAGGGAGGTCACTGAAGCTTTCTTT. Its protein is CASSVREVTEAFF.

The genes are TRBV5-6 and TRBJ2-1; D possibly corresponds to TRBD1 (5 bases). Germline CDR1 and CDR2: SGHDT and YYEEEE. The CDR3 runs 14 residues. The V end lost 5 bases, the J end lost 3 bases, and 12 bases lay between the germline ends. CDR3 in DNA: TGTGCCAGCAGTAGGGCAGGGAACTACAATGAGCAGTTCTTC. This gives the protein CASSRAGNYNEQFF. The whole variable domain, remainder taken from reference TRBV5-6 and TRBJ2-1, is DAGVTQSPTHLIKTRGQQVTLRCSPKSGHDTVSWYQQALGQGPQFIFQYYEEEERQRGNFPDRFSGHQFPNYSSELNVNALLLGDSALYLCASSRAGNYNEQFFGPGTRLTVL.

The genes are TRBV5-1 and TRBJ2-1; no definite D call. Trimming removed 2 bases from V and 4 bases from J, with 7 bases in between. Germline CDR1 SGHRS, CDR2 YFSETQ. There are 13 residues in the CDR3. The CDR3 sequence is CASSFQAYNEQFF. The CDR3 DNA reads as TGCGCCAGCAGCTTTCAAGCTTACAATGAGCAGTTCTTC.

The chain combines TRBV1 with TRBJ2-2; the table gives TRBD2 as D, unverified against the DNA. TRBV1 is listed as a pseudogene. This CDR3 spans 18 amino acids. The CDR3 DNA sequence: TGCACCAGCAGCTCCGGGACTAGCGGGAGTCCTGGCACCGGGGAGCTGTTTTTT. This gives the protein CTSSSGTSGSPGTGELFF.

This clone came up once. Here the CDR3 DNA reads TGTGCCAGCAGCAAAGATGGGGAAACCGGGGAGCTGTTTTTT. Residues: CASSKDGETGELFF. V gene TRBV21-1 combines with J gene TRBJ2-2. TRBV21-1 is described as a pseudogene. The CDR3 totals 14 residues.

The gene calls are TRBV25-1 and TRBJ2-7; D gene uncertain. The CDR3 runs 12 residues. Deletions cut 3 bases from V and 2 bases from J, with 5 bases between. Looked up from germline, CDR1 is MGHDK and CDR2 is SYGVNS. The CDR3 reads CASSDYPYEQYF. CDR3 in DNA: TGTGCCAGCAGTGATTATCCCTACGAGCAGTACTTC.

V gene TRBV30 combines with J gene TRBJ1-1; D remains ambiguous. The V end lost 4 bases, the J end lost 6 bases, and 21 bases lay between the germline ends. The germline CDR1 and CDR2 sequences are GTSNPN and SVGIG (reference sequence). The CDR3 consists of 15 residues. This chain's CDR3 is CAWTQPFQVSPEAFF. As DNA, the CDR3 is TGTGCCTGGACTCAACCCTTCCAGGTATCGCCTGAAGCTTTCTTT. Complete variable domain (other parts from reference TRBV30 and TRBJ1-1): SQTIHQWPATLVQPVGSPLSLECTVEGTSNPNLYWYRQAAGRGLQLLFYSVGIGQISSEVPQNLSASRPQDRQFILSSKKLLLSDSGFYLCAWTQPFQVSPEAFFGQGTRLTVV.

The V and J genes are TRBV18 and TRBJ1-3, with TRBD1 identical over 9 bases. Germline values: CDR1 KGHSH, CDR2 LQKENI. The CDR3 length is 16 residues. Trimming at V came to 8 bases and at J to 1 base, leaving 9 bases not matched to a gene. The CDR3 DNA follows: TGTGCCAGCCAAGGACAGGGGAATTTGTCTGGAAACACCATATATTTT. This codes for CASQGQGNLSGNTIYF.

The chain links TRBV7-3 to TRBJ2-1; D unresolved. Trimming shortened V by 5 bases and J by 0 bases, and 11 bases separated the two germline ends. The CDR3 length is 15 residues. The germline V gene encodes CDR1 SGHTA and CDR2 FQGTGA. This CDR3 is CASSPARGSYNEQFF. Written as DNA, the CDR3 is TGTGCCAGCAGCCCAGCTCGCGGCTCCTACAATGAGCAGTTCTTC.

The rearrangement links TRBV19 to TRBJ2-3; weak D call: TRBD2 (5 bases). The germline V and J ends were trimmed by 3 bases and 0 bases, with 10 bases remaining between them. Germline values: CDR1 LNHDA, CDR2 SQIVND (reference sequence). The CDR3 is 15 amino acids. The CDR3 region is CASSISVISTDTQYF. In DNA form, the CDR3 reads TGTGCCAGTAGTATTAGCGTCATAAGCACAGATACGCAGTATTTT.

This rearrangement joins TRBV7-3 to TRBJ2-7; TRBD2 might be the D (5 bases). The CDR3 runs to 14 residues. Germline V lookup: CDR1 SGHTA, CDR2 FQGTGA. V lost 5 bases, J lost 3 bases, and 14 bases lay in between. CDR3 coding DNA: TGTGCCAGCAGCATAGCGACCGGTAGCTACGAGCAGTACTTC. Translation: CASSIATGSYEQYF.

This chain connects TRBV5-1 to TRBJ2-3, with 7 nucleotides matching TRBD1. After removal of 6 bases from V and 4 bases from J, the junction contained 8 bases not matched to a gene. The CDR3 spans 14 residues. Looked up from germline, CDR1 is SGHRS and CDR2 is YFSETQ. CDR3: CASTGTAHPDTQYF. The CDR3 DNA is TGCGCCAGCACCGGGACAGCCCACCCAGATACGCAGTATTTT.

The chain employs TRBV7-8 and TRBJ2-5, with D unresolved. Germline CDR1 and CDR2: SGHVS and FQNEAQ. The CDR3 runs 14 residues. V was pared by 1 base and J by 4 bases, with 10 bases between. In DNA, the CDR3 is TGTGCCAGCAGCTTAGTAGGTGGTAGAGAGACCCAGTACTTC. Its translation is CASSLVGGRETQYF.

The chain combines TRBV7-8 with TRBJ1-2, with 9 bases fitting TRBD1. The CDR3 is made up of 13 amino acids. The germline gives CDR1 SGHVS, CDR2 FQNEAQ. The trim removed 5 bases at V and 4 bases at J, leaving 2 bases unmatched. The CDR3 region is CASSQTGGYGYTF. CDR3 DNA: TGTGCCAGCAGCCAGACAGGGGGCTATGGCTACACCTTC.